The rows below give T cell receptor beta chains drawn from one sample of a study of PD-L1 blockade in urothelial cancer. Profiling relied on immunoSEQ multiplex PCR, and the TCRdb table lists in-frame clones only, not all of them. The sample has roughly 38,000 clones, about four fifths seen once. The sequencing used PBMCs, collected around atezolizumab (anti-PD-L1) treatment. These receptors all stem from a man aged 70-80 years with urothelial cancer. Both conserved end residues are part of each CDR3. The D gene is left open where the match is weak. The size entry is marked missing in some rows and otherwise reads once, few, many or a size class.

cdr3_aa cdr3_nt j_call v_call clone_size d_call
CSVDGLAGGENEQFF TGCAGCGTCGATGGACTAGCGGGAGGCGAGAATGAGCAGTTCTTC TRBJ2-1 TRBV29-1 few TRBD2
CASSSGMDRYYGYTF TGTGCCAGCAGCTCGGGGATGGACAGATACTATGGCTACACCTTC TRBJ1-2 TRBV13 NA NA
CASSLVWAAGVGTDTQYF TGTGCCAGCAGCTTAGTATGGGCAGCGGGAGTCGGCACAGATACGCAGTATTTT TRBJ2-3 TRBV11-2 NA TRBD2
CASSQLTGALYEQYF TGCGCCAGCAGCCAGTTGACAGGGGCACTATACGAGCAGTACTTC TRBJ2-7 TRBV4-1 NA TRBD1
CASSPEAGADGYTF TGTGCCAGCTCACCAGAGGCAGGGGCCGATGGCTACACCTTC TRBJ1-2 TRBV18 NA NA
CASSLRGGRETQYF TGTGCCAGCAGCCTAAGAGGGGGCCGAGAGACCCAGTACTTC TRBJ2-5 TRBV28 NA TRBD1
CASSEAGGGRGVQFF TGTGCCAGCAGTGAAGCTGGCGGGGGGAGGGGAGTGCAGTTCTTC TRBJ2-1 TRBV6-1 NA TRBD2
CASSLRGLAKNIQYF TGTGCCAGCAGCTTGAGGGGTCTAGCCAAAAACATTCAGTACTTC TRBJ2-4 TRBV5-6 NA NA
CASSPGRDRIFF TGTGCCAGCAGCCCAGGGAGGGACAGGATCTTCTTT TRBJ1-1 TRBV11-3 few TRBD1
CASSIAGEKTAGQPQHF TGTGCCAGTAGTATAGCAGGGGAGAAGACCGCAGGTCAGCCCCAGCATTTT TRBJ1-5 TRBV19 NA NA
CASSPGATGDTQYF TGTGCCAGCAGTCCCGGCGCAACCGGGGATACGCAGTATTTT TRBJ2-3 TRBV6-1 NA NA
CASSLSGPTDTQYF TGCGCCAGCAGCTTGAGCGGCCCCACAGATACGCAGTATTTT TRBJ2-3 TRBV5-1 NA NA
CASSPQGLAGGPGELFF TGTGCCAGCAGCCCGCAGGGACTAGCGGGAGGGCCCGGGGAGCTGTTTTTT TRBJ2-2 TRBV7-9 NA TRBD2
CASTIALESYNEQFF TGTGCCAGCACCATAGCACTCGAATCCTACAATGAGCAGTTCTTC TRBJ2-1 TRBV11-1 NA NA
CASSMSAALTDTQYF TGTGCCAGTAGTATGTCGGCGGCACTCACAGATACGCAGTATTTT TRBJ2-3 TRBV19 once NA
CASSPGQDFYGYTF TGTGCCAGCAGCCCAGGGCAGGATTTCTATGGCTACACCTTC TRBJ1-2 TRBV9 NA NA
CASRSSGSAYNEQFF TGCGCCAGCAGATCAAGCGGGAGTGCGTACAATGAGCAGTTCTTC TRBJ2-1 TRBV5-1 NA TRBD2
CASSFTPDGTGGPYNEQFF TGTGCCAGCAGCTTCACTCCGGATGGGACAGGGGGCCCCTACAATGAGCAGTTCTTC TRBJ2-1 TRBV11-1 NA TRBD1
CASSLVGGSGAKNIQYF TGTGCCAGCAGCTTAGTAGGGGGCTCCGGGGCCAAAAACATTCAGTACTTC TRBJ2-4 TRBV7-2 NA TRBD1
CASSLDRGYGYTF TGTGCCAGCAGCTTGGACAGGGGGTATGGCTACACCTTC TRBJ1-2 TRBV7-8 once TRBD1
CASSYVESGTEAFF TGTGCCAGCAGTTATGTGGAGTCGGGCACTGAAGCTTTCTTT TRBJ1-1 TRBV6-6 NA NA
CASSFPGNTEAFF TGCGCCAGCAGCTTTCCGGGAAACACTGAAGCTTTCTTT TRBJ1-1 TRBV5-1 NA NA
CASGRQGPDYGYTF TGTGCCAGCGGCAGACAGGGCCCTGATTATGGCTACACCTTC TRBJ1-2 TRBV6-1 NA TRBD1
CASSAGGGDTGELFF TGTGCCAGCAGCGCCGGAGGGGGGGACACCGGGGAGCTGTTTTTT TRBJ2-2 TRBV9 NA NA
CASSPLVGQGPHEQYF TGTGCCAGCAGCCCCTTGGTGGGACAGGGTCCCCACGAGCAGTACTTC TRBJ2-7 TRBV7-9 NA TRBD1
CSVVGTSGDPYQETQYF TGCAGCGTTGTGGGGACTAGCGGGGACCCTTACCAAGAGACCCAGTACTTC TRBJ2-5 TRBV29-1 NA TRBD2
CASSRDRVGGYTF TGTGCCAGCAGTCGGGACAGGGTGGGTGGCTACACCTTC TRBJ1-2 TRBV6-1 NA TRBD1
CASSRGGQINQPQHF TGTGCCAGCTCTCGTGGGGGACAGATCAATCAGCCCCAGCATTTT TRBJ1-5 TRBV18 NA TRBD1
CASNEASTDTQYF TGTGCCAGCAACGAGGCTAGCACAGATACGCAGTATTTT TRBJ2-3 TRBV6-6 once NA
CASSQGLGSNFATQYF TGTGCCAGCAGCCAAGGGCTCGGGAGTAATTTTGCTACGCAGTATTTT TRBJ2-3 TRBV14 NA NA
CASSQGWQGALETQYF TGTGCCAGCAGCCAGGGCTGGCAGGGGGCTCTAGAGACCCAGTACTTC TRBJ2-5 TRBV7-8 NA TRBD1
CASSLFKGGVTEAFF TGTGCCAGCAGCCTCTTTAAAGGGGGGGTCACTGAAGCTTTCTTT TRBJ1-1 TRBV7-2 NA NA
CASSTPQGRGNTIYF TGTGCCAGCAGTACACCACAGGGGCGGGGAAACACCATATATTTT TRBJ1-3 TRBV28 NA TRBD1
CASSLPGTGGRNTIYF TGTGCCAGCAGCTTACCCGGGACAGGAGGCAGAAACACCATATATTTT TRBJ1-3 TRBV7-2 NA TRBD1
CSFLRGGQYSYEQYF TGCAGCTTCCTTCGGGGGGGTCAGTACTCCTACGAGCAGTACTTC TRBJ2-7 TRBV29-1 once TRBD2
CASSAGGSTSTDTQYF TGCGCCAGCAGCGCCGGGGGTTCCACTAGCACAGATACGCAGTATTTT TRBJ2-3 TRBV5-1 NA NA
CAWTPGRAVNYGYTF TGTGCCTGGACCCCCGGGAGGGCCGTTAACTATGGCTACACCTTC TRBJ1-2 TRBV30 NA NA
CASSPRTGANYGYTF TGCGCCAGCAGCCCACGGACAGGAGCTAACTATGGCTACACCTTC TRBJ1-2 TRBV4-3 few TRBD1
CASSLGGAGDEKLFF TGCGCCAGCAGCTTGGGGGGCGCAGGGGACGAAAAACTGTTTTTT TRBJ1-4 TRBV5-1 NA NA
CASSYSVQAYGYTF TGTGCCAGCAGTTACTCGGTCCAAGCCTATGGCTACACCTTC TRBJ1-2 TRBV6-5 NA NA
CASSQGLAGASSYNEQFF TGCGCCAGCAGCCAAGGACTAGCGGGTGCCAGCTCCTACAATGAGCAGTTCTTC TRBJ2-1 TRBV4-3 NA TRBD2
CASSLAGTGSFAGQPQHF TGTGCCAGCAGCTTGGCCGGGACAGGGTCGTTTGCGGGTCAGCCCCAGCATTTT TRBJ1-5 TRBV5-6 NA TRBD1
CASSQDRDSYEQYF TGTGCCAGCAGCCAAGACCGGGACAGCTACGAGCAGTACTTC TRBJ2-7 TRBV4-2 NA TRBD1
CASSESDTQYF TGTGCCAGCAGTGAATCTGATACGCAGTATTTT TRBJ2-3 TRBV6-4 NA NA
CASSERGIETQYF TGTGCCAGCAGTGAACGGGGTATAGAGACCCAGTACTTC TRBJ2-5 TRBV2 few NA
CASSQEIAETGRTGELFF TGTGCCAGCAGCCAAGAAATTGCAGAGACAGGACGCACCGGGGAGCTGTTTTTT TRBJ2-2 TRBV4-2 NA NA
CASSQAGTGVANEQFF TGTGCCAGCAGCCAAGCCGGGACAGGGGTGGCCAATGAGCAGTTCTTC TRBJ2-1 TRBV11-2 NA TRBD1
CASSILGQNNQPQHF TGTGCCAGTAGTATATTGGGACAGAACAATCAGCCCCAGCATTTT TRBJ1-5 TRBV19 NA TRBD1
CASSPGQGDYGYTF TGTGCCAGCAGCCCAGGACAGGGGGACTATGGCTACACCTTC TRBJ1-2 TRBV9 NA TRBD1
CASSLSRGQETQYF TGTGCCAGCAGTTTGTCCAGGGGGCAGGAGACCCAGTACTTC TRBJ2-5 TRBV28 few TRBD1
CASRRETGELFF TGTGCCAGCAGGAGAGAGACCGGGGAGCTGTTTTTT TRBJ2-2 TRBV6-5 NA NA
CASSDREGSPLHF TGTGCCAGCAGTGACAGGGAAGGTTCACCCCTCCACTTT TRBJ1-6 TRBV2 few NA
CASSLRTGEKLFF TGTGCCAGCAGCTTACGAACGGGGGAAAAACTGTTTTTT TRBJ1-4 TRBV14 NA NA
CASSLAEDTEAFF TGTGCCAGCAGCTTAGCCGAGGACACTGAAGCTTTCTTT TRBJ1-1 TRBV7-6 NA NA
CASRRTSGSYEQYF TGTGCCAGCCGAAGGACTAGCGGGAGTTACGAGCAGTACTTC TRBJ2-7 TRBV27 NA TRBD2
CASSQELAGAGEQYF TGCGCCAGCAGCCAAGAGTTAGCGGGGGCCGGGGAGCAGTACTTC TRBJ2-7 TRBV4-1 NA TRBD2